The source of this T cell receptor beta chain is a study of immune cell composition in non-small cell lung cancer. General study results and limits: Squamous carcinomas (about 75%) more often had tumour-associated clones >0.5% than adenocarcinomas (approximately 35%).

In germline, CDR1 is MNHEY, CDR2 SVGAGI. The CDR3 has 12 residues. Trimming shortened V by 5 bases and J by 8 bases, and 9 bases separated the two germline ends. About this clone itself: Its antigen remains unknown.

TCRdb keeps only in-frame clones here, not all; method: immunoSEQ multiplex PCR. Of about 1,700 clones in the sample, approximately 65% were seen once. Normal lung sampling was at least 3 cm from the tumour, as distant as possible. The genes are TRBV6-5 and TRBJ1-4; D is unclear. The TCR was taken from a human donor with non-small cell lung cancer. The sample comprised non-adjacent lung tissue. Here the CDR3 reads CASSGSLEKLFF. The DNA of the CDR3 is TGTGCCAGCAGTGGGAGTCTGGAAAAACTGTTTTTT.